By sample share, the clone carrying this T cell receptor (beta chain) is medium-sized. What it recognizes is unknown. These data belong to a study of glioma-infiltrating T cells. Study-wide findings and caveats: Gliomas, especially low-grade, showed above-expected tissue-blood divergence; non-neoplastic patients showed below. Tissue and blood shared very few CDR3 sequences.

The iRepertoire nested amplicon-rescue multiplex PCR amplified TCR alpha and beta CDR3s from RNA. Tissue mRNA or PBMC total RNA, about 95-450 ng, went into one-step reverse transcription and amplification. TCRdb used MiXCR to reprocess the multiplex PCR reads, holding one entry per CDR3 protein. In the table there are about 140,000 distinct CDR3 sequences, 30% to 40% of which are singletons. This sequence was found in a human donor with low-grade glioma or glioblastoma, undergoing nonglioma brain surgery, or in good health (not recorded which). The specimen was glioma tissue, nonneoplastic brain tissue, or PBMCs (not recorded which).

The CDR3 nucleotides are TGTGCCAGCAGCCCAAGGACTAGCGACGAGCAGTACTTC. This codes for CASSPRTSDEQYF. The chain joins TRBV7-9 to TRBJ2-7, with 9 positions matching TRBD2. V trimming: 5 bases; J trimming: 5 bases; junction bases outside the gene matches: 4. Germline CDR1 is SEHNR and CDR2 is FQNEAQ (reference sequence). The CDR3 sequence is 13 residues long.